The rows below give T cell receptor beta chains drawn from one sample of a study of OX40 agonist ivuxolimab in advanced cancers. Data came from immunoSEQ multiplex PCR; TCRdb stores just in-frame clones and leaves some out. The table includes about 96,000 clones, approximately 80% detected once. The input for sequencing was CD4+ or CD8+ T cells sorted from blood, taken in a trial of the OX40 agonist ivuxolimab. The receptors were gathered from an adult with an advanced solid tumor such as melanoma, head and neck, liver or kidney cancer. CDR3s include the opening cysteine and the closing phenylalanine or tryptophan. A D gene is named only where the DNA matches it firmly. Not every row has a clone size; where given, it reads once, few, many or a size class.

V	J	size	D	DNA	CDR3
TRBV6-1	TRBJ2-3	NA	TRBD2	TGTGCCAGCAGTGAAACCCTAACTAGCGCCTCTAGCACAGATACGCAGTATTTT	CASSETLTSASSTDTQYF
TRBV27	TRBJ2-7	once	TRBD2	TGTGCCAGCAGTTTATCTGGGCTAGCGGGAGTAGGTACCTACGAGCAGTACTTC	CASSLSGLAGVGTYEQYF
TRBV7-9	TRBJ1-3	NA	NA	TGTGCCAGCAGTCGTGGCGGGGGAGCTGGAAACACCATATATTTT	CASSRGGGAGNTIYF
TRBV6-1	TRBJ1-3	NA	NA	TGTGCCAGCCTCCAGGGAATCTACTCTGGAAACACCATATATTTT	CASLQGIYSGNTIYF
TRBV11-1	TRBJ2-3	NA	NA	TGTGCCAGCAGCTTGAGTCACAGTACCACAGATACGCAGTATTTT	CASSLSHSTTDTQYF
TRBV5-6	TRBJ1-3	few	NA	TGTGCCAGCAGTGGGTCGGTAGCCAGTGGAAACACCATATATTTT	CASSGSVASGNTIYF
TRBV11-2	TRBJ2-1	NA	NA	TGTGCCAGCAGCTTAGGACCGACACCATACAATGAGCAGTTCTTC	CASSLGPTPYNEQFF
TRBV19	TRBJ1-2	NA	TRBD1	TGTGCCAGTAGTTGGACAGGGAGTAATTCGGACTATGGCTACACCTTC	CASSWTGSNSDYGYTF
TRBV11-1	TRBJ1-1	NA	TRBD1	TGTGCCAGCAGCTCCCGACAGGGGCTTGCGGCTTTCTTT	CASSSRQGLAAFF
TRBV5-6	TRBJ2-1	NA	NA	TGTGCCAGCAGCTTGTCTGACAGCGGCCCCCAAATCTTC	CASSLSDSGPQIF
TRBV2	TRBJ1-2	NA	TRBD1	TGTGCCATCGTCCTAGACAGGGGATCGAACTATGGCTACACCTTC	CAIVLDRGSNYGYTF
TRBV4-2	TRBJ1-2	NA	NA	TGTGCCAGCAGCCAAGTGAAGGAACATGGCTACACCTTC	CASSQVKEHGYTF
TRBV7-2	TRBJ2-7	NA	NA	TGTGCCAGCAGCCAAGACTACGAGCAGTACTTC	CASSQDYEQYF
TRBV11-2	TRBJ2-1	NA	TRBD2	TGTGCCAGCAGCTTAGAAGTGGGAGGGCCTTTCCGAAGCTCCTACAATGAGCAGTTCTTC	CASSLEVGGPFRSSYNEQFF
TRBV21-1	TRBJ1-5	NA	NA	TGTGCCAGCAGCAAAGATAGGGGGCGCCCGGGTCAGCCCCAGCATTTT	CASSKDRGRPGQPQHF
TRBV9	TRBJ1-4	NA	NA	TGTGCCAGCAGCGCCGACCCGGTTAATGAAAAACTGTTTTTT	CASSADPVNEKLFF
TRBV10-3	TRBJ2-7	once	TRBD1	TGTGCCATCAGAAGGACCGGGACAGGGGACGAGCAGTACTTC	CAIRRTGTGDEQYF
TRBV7-8	TRBJ2-5	NA	TRBD2	TGTGCCAGCAGCCCTAGCGGGCCCCACCAGTACTTC	CASSPSGPHQYF
TRBV4-1	TRBJ1-2	NA	TRBD1	TGCGCCAGCGGTAAAGGGGGACAGATATTTGGCTATGGCTACACCTTC	CASGKGGQIFGYGYTF
TRBV27	TRBJ1-4	NA	TRBD1	TGTGCCAGCAGTTCGGGACAGGGGTATGAAAAACTGTTTTTT	CASSSGQGYEKLFF
TRBV6-1	TRBJ1-1	once	NA	TGTGCCAGCACCCAAGGCAGGAACACTGAAGCTTTCTTT	CASTQGRNTEAFF
TRBV19	TRBJ2-3	NA	NA	TGTGCCAGTAAAAGTCGAGAAGATACGCAGTATTTT	CASKSREDTQYF
TRBV5-1	TRBJ2-1	once	NA	TGCGCCAGCAGCTTGGACTTCGAACGAAGGAGGGCCAATGAGCAGTTCTTC	CASSLDFERRRANEQFF
TRBV25-1	TRBJ1-6	few	NA	TGTGCCAGCAGACAAGGGAATTCACCCCTCCACTTT	CASRQGNSPLHF
TRBV9	TRBJ2-1	once	TRBD2	TGTGCCAGCAGCGCAATTCTAGCGGGAGTGTACAATGAGCAGTTCTTC	CASSAILAGVYNEQFF
TRBV2	TRBJ2-7	NA	NA	TGTGCCAGCAGTGGGGTTGAGGGATACGAGCAGTACTTC	CASSGVEGYEQYF
TRBV27	TRBJ1-5	few	NA	TGTGCCAGCAGGACGATGGGTCAGCCCCAGCATTTT	CASRTMGQPQHF
TRBV7-2	TRBJ1-5	NA	TRBD1	TGTGCCAGCAGCGCCCGAGGGTGGACAGGGGGCAATCAGCCCCAGCATTTT	CASSARGWTGGNQPQHF
TRBV5-1	TRBJ1-1	NA	NA	TGCGCCAGCAGCTTGGGACTACTTAATGAAGCTTTCTTT	CASSLGLLNEAFF
TRBV11-1	TRBJ2-7	few	NA	TGTGCCAGCAGCTTAGACTCCCGCGTCTCCTACGAGCAGTACTTC	CASSLDSRVSYEQYF
TRBV5-4	TRBJ1-1	NA	NA	TGTGCCAGCAGCTCCCGAGCGGGGCAATTGACTGAAGCTTTCTTT	CASSSRAGQLTEAFF
TRBV6-1	TRBJ2-2	NA	NA	TGTGCCAGCAGTGAGGTCAGCGCGTTTATCGGGGAGCTGTTTTTT	CASSEVSAFIGELFF
TRBV7-2	TRBJ2-1	NA	NA	TGTGCCAGCAGAACGGACGGGGGCCGCAAAATGAGTGAGCAGTTCTTC	CASRTDGGRKMSEQFF
TRBV18	TRBJ1-1	NA	TRBD1	TGTGCCAGCTCACCAGGGCAGGGGGGCACTGAAGCTTTCTTT	CASSPGQGGTEAFF
TRBV7-9	TRBJ2-1	NA	TRBD1	TGTGCCAGCAGCAGGGGGGGACAGGGGTTCTTC	CASSRGGQGFF
TRBV19	TRBJ1-1	NA	NA	TGTGCCAGTAGTATAGATGGAGGGGTTGTGAGCACTGAAGCTTTCTTT	CASSIDGGVVSTEAFF
TRBV19	TRBJ2-3	NA	NA	TGTGCCAGTAGCTTTTTGGATACGCAGTATTTT	CASSFLDTQYF
TRBV19	TRBJ1-2	NA	NA	TGTGCCAGTAGTAAGGGGAGGTTTTATGGCTACACCTTC	CASSKGRFYGYTF
TRBV11-2	TRBJ1-1	once	NA	TGTGCCAGCAGCTTAGAAAAGTCTCCGGCTTTCTTT	CASSLEKSPAFF
TRBV6-5	TRBJ2-7	NA	TRBD1	TGTGCCAGCAGTTTCCGGGACAGGGGAAGCTACGAGCAGTACTTC	CASSFRDRGSYEQYF
TRBV7-9	TRBJ2-1	NA	NA	TGTGCCAGCAGCTTAGTTGTTCAAAAAGCCAATGAGCAGTTCTTC	CASSLVVQKANEQFF
TRBV9	TRBJ1-6	NA	TRBD1	TGTGCCAGCAGCGTCCACGACAGGGGCAATTCACCCCTCCACTTT	CASSVHDRGNSPLHF
TRBV19	TRBJ1-5	NA	NA	TGTGCCAGTAGTATCCGGACAGTCTATCAGCCCCAGCATTTT	CASSIRTVYQPQHF
TRBV7-9	TRBJ1-5	NA	NA	TGTGCCAGCAGCTTAGAGGGGAGCAATCAGCCCCAGCATTTT	CASSLEGSNQPQHF
TRBV2	TRBJ1-1	NA	NA	TGTGCCACCCCAAAGGGGGTCGCGGCTTTCTTT	CATPKGVAAFF
TRBV10-2	TRBJ1-4	NA	TRBD1	TGCGCCAGCAGACCCGGGACAGGGGCTCCTAATGAAAAACTGTTTTTT	CASRPGTGAPNEKLFF
TRBV2	TRBJ1-2	NA	NA	TGTGCCAGCAGGGGACCGCCAAAAAACTATGGCTACACCTTC	CASRGPPKNYGYTF
TRBV6-5	TRBJ1-6	NA	NA	TGTGCCAGCAGTTACTCGACGGGGGGTAATTCACCCCTCCACTTT	CASSYSTGGNSPLHF
TRBV9	TRBJ2-2	few	TRBD2	TGTGCCAGCAGCCTTGGACTAGCGGGTCTTACCGGGGAGCTGTTTTTT	CASSLGLAGLTGELFF
TRBV6-5	TRBJ1-1	NA	NA	TGTGCCAGCAGCACAGGGATCGCTGAAGCTTTCTTT	CASSTGIAEAFF
TRBV27	TRBJ2-7	NA	TRBD1	TGTGCCAGCAGTTTCCAGGGGGCTGACGAGCAGTACTTC	CASSFQGADEQYF
TRBV7-2	TRBJ2-7	few	TRBD2	TGTGCCAGCAGCTTCGAACTAGCGGCCTACGAGCAGTACTTC	CASSFELAAYEQYF
TRBV15	TRBJ2-2	NA	NA	TGTGCCACCAGCAGAGATCAGGGGTTCGCGGGGACCGGGGAGCTGTTTTTT	CATSRDQGFAGTGELFF
TRBV18	TRBJ1-2	NA	TRBD1	TGTGCCAGCTCACCACGGGAGACGGGACAGGGGGATTATGGCTACACCTTC	CASSPRETGQGDYGYTF